This note documents a single T cell receptor (beta chain) sequence. Its antigen is currently unknown. The data originate from a study of blood T cells in healthy people across ages. Study-level findings and limits: PBMC samples, being unsorted, prevented any conclusive comparison of naive and antigen-experienced cells. In older individuals, TCR beta diversity per million T cells was lower, falling roughly linearly with age. Diversity of TCR beta correlated strongly with naive T cell percentage.

Germline loops: CDR1 SGHAT, CDR2 FQNNGV. The CDR3 length is 18 residues. A second PCR of 7 to 11 cycles used a sample-barcoded 5' primer and a J-beta primer mix. Each CDR3 protein is one row after TCRdb ran MiXCR on the 5' RACE reads. Among about 2 million distinct CDR3 sequences, about 49% were seen once, and the ten largest hold 2.1%. What was sequenced was blood. This clonotype was sampled from a woman aged 40 to 49 in good health. The chain joins TRBV11-2 to TRBJ2-4; TRBD2 matches 16 bases. The J call may be incorrect, as the DNA end agrees better with TRBJ2-7. The CDR3 loop is CASSAGLAGGPSTYEQYF. CDR3 bases: TGTGCCAGCAGCGCGGGACTAGCGGGGGGGCCTTCAACCTACGAGCAGTACTTC.